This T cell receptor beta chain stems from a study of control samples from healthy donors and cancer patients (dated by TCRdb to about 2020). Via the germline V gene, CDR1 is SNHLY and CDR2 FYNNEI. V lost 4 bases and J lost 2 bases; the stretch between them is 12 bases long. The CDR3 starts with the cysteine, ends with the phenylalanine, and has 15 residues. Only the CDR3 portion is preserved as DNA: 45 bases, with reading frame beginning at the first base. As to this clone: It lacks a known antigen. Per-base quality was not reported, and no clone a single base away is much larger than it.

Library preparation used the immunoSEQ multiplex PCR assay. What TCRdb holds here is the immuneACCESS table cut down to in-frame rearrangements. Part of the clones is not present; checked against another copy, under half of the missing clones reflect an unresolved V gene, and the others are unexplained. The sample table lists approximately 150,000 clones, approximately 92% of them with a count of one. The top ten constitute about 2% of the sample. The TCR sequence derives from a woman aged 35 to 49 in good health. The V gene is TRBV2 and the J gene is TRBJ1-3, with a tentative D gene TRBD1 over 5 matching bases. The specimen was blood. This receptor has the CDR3 CASSVAPGPGNTIYF. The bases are TGTGCCAGCAGTGTCGCCCCGGGGCCTGGAAACACCATATATTTT.